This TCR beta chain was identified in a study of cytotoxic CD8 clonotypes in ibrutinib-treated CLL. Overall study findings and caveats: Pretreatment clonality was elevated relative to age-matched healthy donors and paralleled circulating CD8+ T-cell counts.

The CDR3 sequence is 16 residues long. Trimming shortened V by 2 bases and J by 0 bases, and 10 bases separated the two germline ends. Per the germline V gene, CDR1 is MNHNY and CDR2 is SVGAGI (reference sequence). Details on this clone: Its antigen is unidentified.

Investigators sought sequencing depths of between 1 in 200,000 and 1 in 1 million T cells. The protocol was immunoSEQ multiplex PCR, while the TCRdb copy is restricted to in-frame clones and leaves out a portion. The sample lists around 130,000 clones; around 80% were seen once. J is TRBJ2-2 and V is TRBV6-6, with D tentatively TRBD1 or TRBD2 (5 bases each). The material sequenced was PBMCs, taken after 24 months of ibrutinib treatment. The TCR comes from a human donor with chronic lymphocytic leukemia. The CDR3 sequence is CASSYLGTTNTGELFF. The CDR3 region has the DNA TGTGCCAGCAGTTACCTAGGGACCACGAACACCGGGGAGCTGTTTTTT.